This T cell receptor (beta chain) was captured in a study of OX40 agonist ivuxolimab in advanced cancers. Overall study context: Having had anti-PD-1, anti-PD-L1 or anti-CTLA-4 therapy before was allowed, and over 35% had some.

The CDR3 spans 13 residues. Germline CDR1 is SGHTA and CDR2 is FQGNSA. With 4 bases clipped from V and 5 bases from J, the junction kept 4 bases outside the gene matches. This table comes from immunoSEQ multiplex PCR, and its TCRdb copy is limited to in-frame clones, with some not included. The sample holds about 35,000 clones, roughly 84% seen once. The chain links TRBV7-2 to TRBJ2-5, with 7 bases that match TRBD2. The receptor comes from an adult with an advanced solid tumor such as melanoma, head and neck, liver or kidney cancer. The sequencing used CD4+ or CD8+ T cells sorted from blood, collected in a trial of the OX40 agonist ivuxolimab. CDR3 amino acids: CASSSQAGETQYF. CDR3 coding DNA: TGTGCCAGCAGCTCCCAAGCGGGGGAGACCCAGTACTTC.